This record looks at one T cell receptor beta chain sequence and its context. The data were taken from a study of blood T cells in healthy people across ages. This CDR3 region has 15 residues. The ends lost 4 bases at V and 11 bases at J; junction bases unmatched: 15. Germline CDR1 reads ENHRY; CDR2 reads SYGVKD. Primed by a sample-barcoded 5' primer and a J-beta primer mix, a second PCR proceeded for about 7 to 12 cycles. One entry per CDR3 protein, called by TCRdb with MiXCR from the 5' RACE reads. Of 1,500,000 or so distinct CDR3 sequences listed, around 40% are singletons. Staff drew around 10 milliliters of peripheral blood from each donor.

V and J are TRBV10-3 and TRBJ2-5, with TRBD1 matching over 8 bases. The clonotype comes from a woman between 18 and 29 years old in good health. Sequenced input: blood. The DNA of the CDR3 is TGTGCCATCAGTGTGGAGGACAGGGCTAGCAATGAGCAGTACTTC. Translated, it gives CAISVEDRASNEQYF.